This T cell receptor (beta chain) was identified in a study of resident and recirculating memory T cells in vitiligo. Germline V gene sequence: CDR1 DFQATT, CDR2 SNEGSKA (reference sequence). The CDR3 covers 11 residues. Trimming removed 0 bases from V and 9 bases from J, with 9 bases in between. Worth noting for this clone: Its target is unknown.

Libraries were prepared by immunoSEQ multiplex PCR; TCRdb keeps only in-frame clonotypes and omits some of them. The table has about 76,000 clones, around 90% seen once. Study findings and constraints: Different lesions suggested infiltration by different T cell clones.

The V and J genes are TRBV20-1 and TRBJ2-7, with D hard to call. The sequence was obtained from a male donor with vitiligo. The sample consisted of blood. The CDR3 protein is CSARDQAWQYF. CDR3 bases: TGCAGTGCTAGAGATCAAGCTTGGCAGTACTTC.